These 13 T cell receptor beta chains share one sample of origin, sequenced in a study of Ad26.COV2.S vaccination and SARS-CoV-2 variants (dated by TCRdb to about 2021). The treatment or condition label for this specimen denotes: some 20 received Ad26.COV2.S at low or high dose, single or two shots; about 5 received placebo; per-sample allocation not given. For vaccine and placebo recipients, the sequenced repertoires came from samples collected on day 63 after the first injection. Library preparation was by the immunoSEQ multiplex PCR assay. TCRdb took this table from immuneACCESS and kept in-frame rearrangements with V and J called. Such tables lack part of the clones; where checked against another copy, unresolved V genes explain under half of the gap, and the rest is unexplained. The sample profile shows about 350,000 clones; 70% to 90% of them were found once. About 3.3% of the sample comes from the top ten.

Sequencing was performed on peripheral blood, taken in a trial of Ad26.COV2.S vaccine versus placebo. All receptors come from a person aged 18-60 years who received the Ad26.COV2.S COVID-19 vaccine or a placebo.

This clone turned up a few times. DNA for the CDR3: TGCGCCAGCAGCCAAAACAGGGGGCAGCCCCAGCATTTT. Translation gives CASSQNRGQPQHF. The J gene is TRBJ1-5, the V gene TRBV4-3, with TRBD1 matching 8 bases. From germline, CDR1 is LGHNA and CDR2 YSLEER. The CDR3 is made up of 13 amino acids. The V gene end was trimmed by 2 bases and the J gene end by 7 bases; junction bases not matched to a gene: 1.

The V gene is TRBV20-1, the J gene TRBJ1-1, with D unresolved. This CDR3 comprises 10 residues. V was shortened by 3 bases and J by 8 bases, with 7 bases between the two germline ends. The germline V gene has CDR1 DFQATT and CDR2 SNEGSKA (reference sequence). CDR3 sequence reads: CSASPEEAFF. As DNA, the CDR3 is TGCAGTGCTAGTCCGGAGGAAGCTTTCTTT.

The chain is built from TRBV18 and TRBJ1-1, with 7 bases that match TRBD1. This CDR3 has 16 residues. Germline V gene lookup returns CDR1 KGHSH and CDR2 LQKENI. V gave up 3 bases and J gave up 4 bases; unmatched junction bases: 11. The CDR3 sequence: CASSPLPPTGPTEAFF. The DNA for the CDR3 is TGTGCCAGCTCACCCCTGCCCCCGACAGGGCCCACTGAAGCTTTCTTT.

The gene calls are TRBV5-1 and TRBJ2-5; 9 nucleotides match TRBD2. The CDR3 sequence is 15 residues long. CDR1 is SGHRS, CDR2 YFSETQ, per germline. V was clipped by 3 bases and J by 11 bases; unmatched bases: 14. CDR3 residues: CASSYNSGSDEAQYF. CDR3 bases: TGCGCCAGCAGCTACAATAGCGGGAGCGACGAGGCTCAGTACTTC.

The CDR3 nucleotides are TGTGCCTGGAGTGTCTCGACTAGCGGGGGTTACAATGAGCAGTTCTTC. This encodes CAWSVSTSGGYNEQFF. The chain joins TRBV30 to TRBJ2-1, with 12 positions matching TRBD2. This CDR3 is built from 16 residues. In germline, CDR1 is GTSNPN, CDR2 SVGIG (reference sequence). V shed 0 bases, J shed 4 bases, and the junction held 4 bases outside the gene matches.

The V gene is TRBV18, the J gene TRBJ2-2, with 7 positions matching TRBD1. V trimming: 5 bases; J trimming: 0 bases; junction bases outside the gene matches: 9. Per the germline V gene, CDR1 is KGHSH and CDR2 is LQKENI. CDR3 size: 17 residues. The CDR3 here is CASSSIAGTANTGELFF. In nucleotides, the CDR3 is TGTGCCAGCTCATCAATTGCCGGGACAGCGAACACCGGGGAGCTGTTTTTT.

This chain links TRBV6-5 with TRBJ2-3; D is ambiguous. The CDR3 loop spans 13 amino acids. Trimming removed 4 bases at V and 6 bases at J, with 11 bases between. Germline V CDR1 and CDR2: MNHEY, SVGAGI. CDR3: CASSSLQYDTQYF. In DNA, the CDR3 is TGTGCCAGCAGTTCCCTTCAATACGATACGCAGTATTTT.

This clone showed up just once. The CDR3 DNA sequence: TGTGCCAGCAGCTTAGGGGGACAGGGTAGCACAGATACGCAGTATTTT. Protein product: CASSLGGQGSTDTQYF. V and J are TRBV7-2 and TRBJ2-3; 9 bases are shared with TRBD1. V shed 1 base, J shed 0 bases, and the junction held 2 bases outside the gene matches. The CDR3 totals 16 residues. Germline lookup yields CDR1 SGHTA and CDR2 FQGNSA.

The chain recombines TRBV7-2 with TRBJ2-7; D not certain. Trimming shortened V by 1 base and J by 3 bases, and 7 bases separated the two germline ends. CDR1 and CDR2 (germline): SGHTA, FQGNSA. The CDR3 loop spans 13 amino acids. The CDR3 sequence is CASSLGAVYEQYF. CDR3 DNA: TGTGCCAGCAGCTTAGGGGCGGTCTACGAGCAGTACTTC.

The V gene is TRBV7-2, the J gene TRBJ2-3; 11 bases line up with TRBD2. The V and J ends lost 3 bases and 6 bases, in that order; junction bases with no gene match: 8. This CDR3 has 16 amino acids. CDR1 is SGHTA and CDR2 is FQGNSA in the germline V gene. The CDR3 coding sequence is TGTGCCAGCAGCTTTTCAGCTAGCGGGAGGACGGATACGCAGTATTTT. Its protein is CASSFSASGRTDTQYF.

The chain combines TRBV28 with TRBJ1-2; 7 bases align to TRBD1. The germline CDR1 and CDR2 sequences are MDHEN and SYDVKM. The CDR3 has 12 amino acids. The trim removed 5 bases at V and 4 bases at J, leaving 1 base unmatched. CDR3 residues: CASSNRGYGYTF. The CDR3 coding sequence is TGTGCCAGCAGTAACAGGGGCTATGGCTACACCTTC.

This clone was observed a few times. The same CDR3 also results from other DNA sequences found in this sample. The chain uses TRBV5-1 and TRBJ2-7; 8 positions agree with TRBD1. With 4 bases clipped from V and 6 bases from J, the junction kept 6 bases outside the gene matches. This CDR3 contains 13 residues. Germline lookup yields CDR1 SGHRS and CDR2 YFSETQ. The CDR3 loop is CASSLGQGGEQYF. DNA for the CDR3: TGCGCCAGCAGCCTCGGACAGGGTGGCGAGCAGTACTTC.

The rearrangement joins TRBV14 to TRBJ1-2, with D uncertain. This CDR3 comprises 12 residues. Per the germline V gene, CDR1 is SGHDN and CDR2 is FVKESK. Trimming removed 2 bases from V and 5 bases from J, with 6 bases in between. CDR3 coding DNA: TGTGCCAGCAGCCAAACAGTGTATGGCTACACCTTC. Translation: CASSQTVYGYTF.